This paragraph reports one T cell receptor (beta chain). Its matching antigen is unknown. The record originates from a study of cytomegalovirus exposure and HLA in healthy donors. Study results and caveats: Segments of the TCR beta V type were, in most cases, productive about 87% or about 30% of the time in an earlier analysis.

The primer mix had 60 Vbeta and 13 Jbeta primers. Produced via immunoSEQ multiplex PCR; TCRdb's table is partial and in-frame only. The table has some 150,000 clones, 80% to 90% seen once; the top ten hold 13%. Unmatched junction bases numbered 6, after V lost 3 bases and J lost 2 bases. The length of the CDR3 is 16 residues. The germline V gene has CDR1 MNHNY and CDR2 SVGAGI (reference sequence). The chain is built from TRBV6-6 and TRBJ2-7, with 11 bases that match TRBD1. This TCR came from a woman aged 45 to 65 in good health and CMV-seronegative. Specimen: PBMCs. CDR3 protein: CASSYAPGQGAYEQYF. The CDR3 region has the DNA TGTGCCAGCAGTTATGCGCCGGGACAGGGGGCCTACGAGCAGTACTTC.